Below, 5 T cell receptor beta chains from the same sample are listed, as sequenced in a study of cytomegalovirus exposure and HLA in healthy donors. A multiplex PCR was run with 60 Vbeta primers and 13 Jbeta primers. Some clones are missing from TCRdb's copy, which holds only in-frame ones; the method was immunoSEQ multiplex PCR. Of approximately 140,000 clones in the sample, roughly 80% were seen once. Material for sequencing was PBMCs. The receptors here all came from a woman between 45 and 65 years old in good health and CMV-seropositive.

CDR3 in DNA: TGCAGCGGGATAGGCGGGAGTTCGAACACCGGGGAGCTGTTTTTT. Translated: CSGIGGSSNTGELFF. J is TRBJ2-2 and V is TRBV29-1; 7 bases map to TRBD2. CDR1 SQVTM and CDR2 ANQGSEA come from the germline V gene. The junction had 8 bases not matched to a gene; V was cut back by 7 bases and J by 0 bases. The CDR3 contains 15 residues.

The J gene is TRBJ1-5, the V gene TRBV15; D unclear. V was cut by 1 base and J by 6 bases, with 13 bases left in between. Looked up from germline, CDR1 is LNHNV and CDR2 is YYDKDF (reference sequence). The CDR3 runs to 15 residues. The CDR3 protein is CATSRGGRKGQPQHF. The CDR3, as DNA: TGTGCCACCAGCAGAGGAGGGAGGAAGGGTCAGCCCCAGCATTTT.

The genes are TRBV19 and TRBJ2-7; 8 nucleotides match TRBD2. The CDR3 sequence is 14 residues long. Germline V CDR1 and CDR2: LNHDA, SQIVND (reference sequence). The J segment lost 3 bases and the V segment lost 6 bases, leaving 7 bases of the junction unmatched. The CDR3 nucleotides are TGTGCCAGTAGCTACTCCGGGACTAGCTACGAGCAGTACTTC. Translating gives CASSYSGTSYEQYF.

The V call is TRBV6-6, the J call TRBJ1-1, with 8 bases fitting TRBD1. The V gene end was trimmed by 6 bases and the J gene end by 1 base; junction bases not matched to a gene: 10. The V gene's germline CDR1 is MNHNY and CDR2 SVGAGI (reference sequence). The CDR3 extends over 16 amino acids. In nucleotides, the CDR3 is TGTGCCAGCAGAGAGTCCACCGGGACAGGGAACACTGAAGCTTTCTTT. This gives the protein CASRESTGTGNTEAFF.

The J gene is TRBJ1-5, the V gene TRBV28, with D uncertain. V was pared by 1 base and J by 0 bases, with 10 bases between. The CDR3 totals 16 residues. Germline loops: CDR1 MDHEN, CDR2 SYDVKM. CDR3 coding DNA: TGTGCCAGCAGTTTATTACGGTATACTAGCAATCAGCCCCAGCATTTT. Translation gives CASSLLRYTSNQPQHF. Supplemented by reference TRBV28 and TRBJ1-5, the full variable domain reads DVKVTQSSRYLVKRTGEKVFLECVQDMDHENMFWYRQDPGLGLRLIYFSYDVKMKEKGDIPEGYSVSREKKERFSLILESASTNQTSMYLCASSLLRYTSNQPQHFGDGTRLSIL.